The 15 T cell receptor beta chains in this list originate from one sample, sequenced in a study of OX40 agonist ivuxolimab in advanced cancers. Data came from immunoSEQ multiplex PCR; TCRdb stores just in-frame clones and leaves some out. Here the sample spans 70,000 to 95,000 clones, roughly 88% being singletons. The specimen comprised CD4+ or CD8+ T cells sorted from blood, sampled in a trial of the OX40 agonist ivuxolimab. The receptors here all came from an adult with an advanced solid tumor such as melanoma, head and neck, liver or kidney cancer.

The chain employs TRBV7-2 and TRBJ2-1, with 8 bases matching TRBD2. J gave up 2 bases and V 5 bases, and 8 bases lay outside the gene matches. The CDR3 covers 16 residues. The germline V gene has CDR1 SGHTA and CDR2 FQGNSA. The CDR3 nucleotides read TGTGCCAGCAGCCCCTTAGCGGGGTTGGCCTACAATGAGCAGTTCTTC. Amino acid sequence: CASSPLAGLAYNEQFF.

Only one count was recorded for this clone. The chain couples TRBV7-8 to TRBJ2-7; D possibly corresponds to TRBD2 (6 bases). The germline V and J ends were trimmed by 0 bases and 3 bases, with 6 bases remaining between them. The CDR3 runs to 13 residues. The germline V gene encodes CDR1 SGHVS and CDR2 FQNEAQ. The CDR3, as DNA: TGTGCCAGCAGCTTAGCGGGAGGCTACGAGCAGTACTTC. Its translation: CASSLAGGYEQYF.

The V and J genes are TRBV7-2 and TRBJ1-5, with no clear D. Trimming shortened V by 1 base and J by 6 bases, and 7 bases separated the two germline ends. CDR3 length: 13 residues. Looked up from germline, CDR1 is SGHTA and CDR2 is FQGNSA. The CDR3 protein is CASSLDPGQPQHF. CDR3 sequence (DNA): TGTGCCAGCAGCTTAGATCCCGGTCAGCCCCAGCATTTT. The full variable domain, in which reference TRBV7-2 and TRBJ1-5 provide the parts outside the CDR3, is GAGVSQSPSNKVTEKGKDVELRCDPISGHTALYWYRQSLGQGLEFLIYFQGNSAPDKSGLPSDRFSAERTGGSVSTLTIQRTQQEDSAVYLCASSLDPGQPQHFGDGTRLSIL.

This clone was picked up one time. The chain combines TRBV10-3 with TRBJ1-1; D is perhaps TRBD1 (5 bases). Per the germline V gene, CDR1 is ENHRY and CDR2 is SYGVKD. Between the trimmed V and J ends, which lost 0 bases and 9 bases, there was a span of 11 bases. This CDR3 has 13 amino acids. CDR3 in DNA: TGTGCCATCAGTGAGTCTCAAGGGGATAAAGCTTTCTTT. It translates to CAISESQGDKAFF.

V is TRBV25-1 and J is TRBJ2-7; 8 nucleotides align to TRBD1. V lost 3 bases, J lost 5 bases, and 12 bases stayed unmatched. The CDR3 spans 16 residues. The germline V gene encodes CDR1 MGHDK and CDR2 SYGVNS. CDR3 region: CASSDPVGQGNDEQYF. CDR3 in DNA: TGTGCCAGCAGTGACCCTGTCGGACAGGGCAACGACGAGCAGTACTTC.

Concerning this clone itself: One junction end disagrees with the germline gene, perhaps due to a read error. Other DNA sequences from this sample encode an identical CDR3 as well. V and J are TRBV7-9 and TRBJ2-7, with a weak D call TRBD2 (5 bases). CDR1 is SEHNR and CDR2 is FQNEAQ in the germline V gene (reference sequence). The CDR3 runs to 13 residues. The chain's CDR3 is CASSLARDYEQYF. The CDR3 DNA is TGCGCCAGCAGCTTAGCGAGGGACTACGAGCAGTACTTC.

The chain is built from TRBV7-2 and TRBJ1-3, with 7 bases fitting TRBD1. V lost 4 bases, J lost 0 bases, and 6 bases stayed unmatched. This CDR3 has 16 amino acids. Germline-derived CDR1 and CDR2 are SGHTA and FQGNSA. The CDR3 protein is CASSSDRSSSGNTIYF. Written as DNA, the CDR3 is TGTGCCAGCAGCTCGGACAGGAGTAGCTCTGGAAACACCATATATTTT.

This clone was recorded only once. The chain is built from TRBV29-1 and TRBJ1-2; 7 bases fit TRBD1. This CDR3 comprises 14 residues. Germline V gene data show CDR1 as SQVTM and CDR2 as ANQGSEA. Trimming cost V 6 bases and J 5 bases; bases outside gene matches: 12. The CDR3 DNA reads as TGCAGCGTAGAAAGGGACAGCCAAAAGTATGGCTACACCTTC. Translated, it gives CSVERDSQKYGYTF.

The CDR3 is CASSQDRGISGYTF. The CDR3 nucleotides read TGTGCCAGCAGCCAAGACAGGGGAATCTCTGGCTACACCTTC. The gene calls are TRBV7-2 and TRBJ1-2, with 8 nucleotides matching TRBD1. The CDR3 length is 14 residues. After removal of 5 bases from V and 7 bases from J, the junction contained 9 bases not matched to a gene. The germline gives CDR1 SGHTA, CDR2 FQGNSA.

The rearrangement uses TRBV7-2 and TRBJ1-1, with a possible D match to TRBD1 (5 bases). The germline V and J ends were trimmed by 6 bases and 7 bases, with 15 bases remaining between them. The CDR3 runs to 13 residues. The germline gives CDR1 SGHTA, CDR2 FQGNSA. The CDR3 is CASRVGGDYEAFF. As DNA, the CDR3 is TGTGCCAGCAGAGTCGGAGGGGACTATGAAGCTTTCTTT.

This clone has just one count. CDR3 protein: CASSPRDRGDYGYTF. The DNA for the CDR3 is TGTGCCAGTAGTCCCCGGGACAGGGGAGATTATGGCTACACCTTC. The chain employs TRBV19 and TRBJ1-2; TRBD1 matches 10 bases. This CDR3 has 15 amino acids. Trimming removed 5 bases from V and 5 bases from J; junction bases left unmatched: 8. CDR1 and CDR2 (germline): LNHDA, SQIVND (reference sequence).

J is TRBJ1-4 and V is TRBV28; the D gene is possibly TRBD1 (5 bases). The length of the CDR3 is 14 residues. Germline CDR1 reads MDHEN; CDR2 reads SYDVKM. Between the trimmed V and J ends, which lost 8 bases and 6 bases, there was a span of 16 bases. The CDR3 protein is CASANGGADEKLFF. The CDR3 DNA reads TGTGCCAGCGCGAATGGGGGTGCTGATGAAAAACTGTTTTTT.

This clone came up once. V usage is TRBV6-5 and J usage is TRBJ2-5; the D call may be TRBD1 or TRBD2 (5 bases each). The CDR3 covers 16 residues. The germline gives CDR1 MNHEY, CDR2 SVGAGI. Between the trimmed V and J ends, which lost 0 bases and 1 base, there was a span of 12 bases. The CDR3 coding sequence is TGTGCCAGCAGTTACTCGGGGACCGAAGGCCAAGAGACCCAGTACTTC. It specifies CASSYSGTEGQETQYF.

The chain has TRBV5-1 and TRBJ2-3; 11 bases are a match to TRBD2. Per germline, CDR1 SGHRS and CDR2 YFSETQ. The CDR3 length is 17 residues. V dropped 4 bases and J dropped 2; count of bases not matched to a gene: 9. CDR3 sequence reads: CASSLMTSGTYTDTQYF. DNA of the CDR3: TGCGCCAGCAGCCTGATGACTAGCGGGACGTACACAGATACGCAGTATTTT. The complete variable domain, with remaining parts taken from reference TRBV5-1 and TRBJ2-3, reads KAGVTQTPRYLIKTRGQQVTLSCSPISGHRSVSWYQQTPGQGLQFLFEYFSETQRNKGNFPGRFSGRQFSNSRSEMNVSTLELGDSALYLCASSLMTSGTYTDTQYFGPGTRLTVL.

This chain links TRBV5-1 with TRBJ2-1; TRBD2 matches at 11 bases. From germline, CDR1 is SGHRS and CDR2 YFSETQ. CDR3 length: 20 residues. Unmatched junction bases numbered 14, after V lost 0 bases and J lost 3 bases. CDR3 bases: TGCGCCAGCAGCTTGGTGTCAGAACTAGCGGGAGTTCGGGTCTACAATGAGCAGTTCTTC. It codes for CASSLVSELAGVRVYNEQFF.